A selection of T cell receptor beta chains follows, all from one sample in a study of cytomegalovirus exposure and HLA in healthy donors. Profiling relied on immunoSEQ multiplex PCR, and the TCRdb table lists in-frame clones only, not all of them. The table records 120,000 to 150,000 clones, 87% of them present only once. The sequencing sample was made of PBMCs. These receptors came from a man younger than 30 in good health and CMV-seropositive. CDR3s include the opening cysteine and the closing phenylalanine or tryptophan. A D gene is named only where the DNA matches it firmly. Clone size is stated in some rows and not others, as once, few, many or a class when expanded.

NA	TRBV6-1	TRBJ1-4	NA	TGTGCCACACAGGGAAACTGGGGGGGGGAAAAACTGTTTTTT	CATQGNWGGEKLFF
NA	TRBV14	TRBJ2-3	NA	TGTGCCAGCAGCCAAGTCCCCCAGGTTACAGATACGCAGTATTTT	CASSQVPQVTDTQYF
NA	TRBV7-9	TRBJ1-1	NA	TGTGCCAGCAGCTTCGCGCGTCACAACAGCTTTCGGAACACTGAAGCTTTCTTT	CASSFARHNSFRNTEAFF
NA	TRBV6-5	TRBJ1-4	NA	TGTGCCAGCAGTTACAGGGGGTCAACTAATGAAAAACTGTTTTTT	CASSYRGSTNEKLFF
NA	TRBV27	TRBJ2-1	TRBD2	TGTGCCAGCAGCACCTTAATAGCGGGGGGCCACAATGAGCAGTTCTTC	CASSTLIAGGHNEQFF
NA	TRBV25-1	TRBJ1-1	TRBD1	TGTGCCAGCAGTTTCCAGACAGGGGTGAACACTGAAGCTTTCTTT	CASSFQTGVNTEAFF
NA	TRBV6-1	TRBJ1-3	NA	TGTGCCAGCAGTGAAGCATACGGGGGGTCAGGAAACACCATATATTTT	CASSEAYGGSGNTIYF
NA	TRBV7-7	TRBJ2-1	TRBD2	TGTGCCAGCAGTATAGCGGGAGGGGGTGAGCAGTTCTTC	CASSIAGGGEQFF
NA	TRBV6-1	TRBJ1-5	NA	TGTGCCAGCAGTGAAGCCCCAGGGAACCAGCCCCAGCATTTT	CASSEAPGNQPQHF
once	TRBV5-6	TRBJ2-3	NA	TGTGCCAGCAGCCAATGGACTATAGAAGATACGCAGTATTTT	CASSQWTIEDTQYF
NA	TRBV18	TRBJ2-1	TRBD2	TGTGCCAGCTCACGGGGCCTAGCGGGACCCAATGAGCAGTTCTTC	CASSRGLAGPNEQFF
few	TRBV5-1	TRBJ1-2	NA	TGCGCCAGCAGCCCTAGGGGTTATGGCTACACCTTC	CASSPRGYGYTF
NA	TRBV30	TRBJ1-6	NA	TGTGCCTGGGTAAGGCCGGGAGCCGTTAATTCACCCCTCCACTTT	CAWVRPGAVNSPLHF
NA	TRBV6-5	TRBJ1-2	NA	TGTGCCAGCAGTGCCTTAGCCTCCGCTAACTATGGCTACACCTTC	CASSALASANYGYTF
once	TRBV6-1	TRBJ1-5	NA	TGTGCCAGCAGAGAATTACAGGGTAGCAATCAGCCCCAGCATTTT	CASRELQGSNQPQHF
NA	TRBV5-4	TRBJ2-7	NA	TGTGCCAGCAGCAGAACAGGGAGCTACGAGCAGTACTTC	CASSRTGSYEQYF
NA	TRBV29-1	TRBJ1-1	NA	TGCAGCGTTGACATAGTGAACACTGAAGCTTTCTTT	CSVDIVNTEAFF
NA	TRBV28	TRBJ2-1	NA	TGTGCCAGCGGTGGGCACAGACCCTACAATGAGCAGTTCTTC	CASGGHRPYNEQFF
few	TRBV6-4	TRBJ2-1	NA	TGTGCCAGCAGTGACGGAGTCACCTCCTACAATGAGCAGTTCTTC	CASSDGVTSYNEQFF
NA	TRBV7-9	TRBJ2-7	NA	TGTGCCAGCAGCCCGAGAGGGGGACCCTTTACCTACGAGCAGTACTTC	CASSPRGGPFTYEQYF
NA	TRBV18	TRBJ1-4	NA	TGTGCCAGCTCACCTACAGGGTATAATGAAAAACTGTTTTTT	CASSPTGYNEKLFF
few	TRBV7-2	TRBJ1-2	TRBD1	TGTGCCAGCTCCACGGACAGGAATAATGGCTACACCTTC	CASSTDRNNGYTF
NA	TRBV7-9	TRBJ1-6	NA	TGTGCCAGCAGCTTACAATCCGGGAATTCACCCCTCCACTTT	CASSLQSGNSPLHF
NA	TRBV7-8	TRBJ1-1	NA	TGTGCCAGCAGCTTAGCTGGGGAGGGAACTGAAGCTTTCTTT	CASSLAGEGTEAFF
NA	TRBV4-1	TRBJ1-2	NA	TGCGCCAGCAGCCAAGCGGGGGGCGACTATGGCTACACCTTC	CASSQAGGDYGYTF
NA	TRBV29-1	TRBJ2-3	TRBD2	TGCAGCGTTGGTGGTAGCGGGAGGGCCAGAGATACGCAGTATTTT	CSVGGSGRARDTQYF
NA	TRBV5-5	TRBJ1-5	NA	TGTGCCAGCAGCCCGACAGATAATCAGCCCCAGCATTTT	CASSPTDNQPQHF
NA	TRBV6-6	TRBJ1-4	NA	TGTGCCAGCAGTTACGCAGGGGAAAAACTGTTTTTT	CASSYAGEKLFF
NA	TRBV27	TRBJ2-3	TRBD2	TGTGCCAGCAGACGACTAGCGGTATTCACCACAGATACGCAGTATTTT	CASRRLAVFTTDTQYF
NA	TRBV4-1	TRBJ1-4	NA	TGCGCCAGCAGCCAATTATCAGCAACTAATGAAAAACTGTTTTTT	CASSQLSATNEKLFF
NA	TRBV19	TRBJ2-3	TRBD2	TGTGCCAGTAGTAGACTAGCCCTTGCAGATACGCAGTATTTT	CASSRLALADTQYF
NA	TRBV19	TRBJ1-5	TRBD1	TGTGCCAGTAGTACCGGGACAGGGCATCAGCCCCAGCATTTT	CASSTGTGHQPQHF
NA	TRBV7-2	TRBJ2-2	NA	TGTGCCAGCAGCCTAGCTACGCGCACCGGGGAGCTGTTTTTT	CASSLATRTGELFF
NA	TRBV19	TRBJ1-5	TRBD1	TGTGCCAGCGCCGGGACAGGGGAGTTCTGGTCTAATCAGCCCCAGCATTTT	CASAGTGEFWSNQPQHF
NA	TRBV7-6	TRBJ1-1	NA	TGTGCCAGCAGCTTAGGGCACATGAACACTGAAGCTTTCTTT	CASSLGHMNTEAFF
NA	TRBV5-3	TRBJ1-3	TRBD1	TGTGCCAGAAGCCCCGAGGGGACAGGTCCGTTT	CARSPEGTGPF
NA	TRBV28	TRBJ1-2	NA	TGTGCCAGCGGATTCCAGCGTGGCTACACCTTC	CASGFQRGYTF